This TCR beta chain stems from a study of technical replicates of blood from a few donors. Profiling relied on immunoSEQ multiplex PCR, and the TCRdb table lists in-frame clones only, not all of them. The repertoire consists of approximately 59,000 clones, with around 96% occurring once and the leading ten covering 2.5% to 4%. The CDR3 is 15 amino acids. The V gene lost 6 bases and the J gene lost 4 bases, with 17 bases spanning the gap. The germline gives CDR1 MRHNA, CDR2 SNTAGT. The gene calls are TRBV6-4 and TRBJ2-3; maybe TRBD2 (5 bases). The source of this sequence is a human donor in good health. Some clones in this sample may be carry-over from other donors' samples. Sequencing was done on a sample of PBMCs. The CDR3 region has the DNA TGTGCCAGCAGCGAAAGATACGGGGTTCCAGATACGCAGTATTTT. Residues: CASSERYGVPDTQYF.